Listed below are T cell receptor beta chains from one sample, sequenced in a study of cytotoxic CD8 clonotypes in ibrutinib-treated CLL. The protocol was immunoSEQ multiplex PCR, while the TCRdb copy is restricted to in-frame clones and leaves out a portion. Of roughly 200,000 clones in the sample, roughly three quarters were seen once. Material: PBMCs, obtained after 12 months of ibrutinib treatment. Receptors were obtained from a human donor with chronic lymphocytic leukemia. Both conserved end residues are part of each CDR3. A D gene is named only where the DNA matches it firmly. Clone sizes are given selectively: once, few, many, or a class where the clone is expanded.

>TRBV18|TRBD2|NA|TRBJ2-1
TGTGCCAGTAGGACTAGCGGGCTTTATGAGCAGTTCTTC
CASRTSGLYEQFF
>TRBV19|TRBD1|NA|TRBJ1-1
TGTGCCAGTAGCATGGGACAGTACAACACTGAAGCTTTCTTT
CASSMGQYNTEAFF
>TRBV4-1|NA|NA|TRBJ2-5
TGCGCCAGCAGCCCGCGGACAGCCGACCGGATTAAAGAGACCCAGTACTTC
CASSPRTADRIKETQYF
>TRBV4-1|TRBD1|NA|TRBJ2-7
TGCGCCAGCAGCCACAGGGGGCCCGGGGACGAGCAGTACTTC
CASSHRGPGDEQYF
>TRBV9|TRBD1|NA|TRBJ1-2
TGTGCCAGCAGGGCCTGGGACAGCGGGGACTATGGCTACACCTTC
CASRAWDSGDYGYTF
>TRBV19|NA|NA|TRBJ2-7
TGTGCCAGTAGTATTGGCGCAGAGACCTACGAGCAGTACTTC
CASSIGAETYEQYF
>TRBV19|TRBD1|NA|TRBJ1-3
TGTGCCAGTAGCTTTCACACAGGGGCCAGCTCTGGAAACACCATATATTTT
CASSFHTGASSGNTIYF
>TRBV7-8|NA|few|TRBJ2-7
TGTGCCAGCAGCCCCCCGCTAACAGGTGATACCTACGAGCAGTACTTC
CASSPPLTGDTYEQYF
>TRBV7-2|TRBD1|NA|TRBJ1-4
TGTGCCAGCAGCAACAGGGGCTTAAAACTGTTTTTT
CASSNRGLKLFF
>TRBV9|NA|NA|TRBJ2-1
TGTGCCAGCAGCGTGGCCGGGGACCCCTCTGGCTACAATGAGCAGTTCTTC
CASSVAGDPSGYNEQFF
>TRBV6-4|NA|NA|TRBJ2-5
TGTGCCAGCCTAGAGCTAAAAGAGACCCAGTACTTC
CASLELKETQYF
>TRBV19|NA|NA|TRBJ2-7
TGTGCCAGTAGTATAGATCGGGTGGGTCTGGAGCAGTACTTC
CASSIDRVGLEQYF
>TRBV28|TRBD2|NA|TRBJ2-7
TGTGCCAGCAGTTTGTGGCTAGCGGGCTCCTACGAGCAGTACTTC
CASSLWLAGSYEQYF
>TRBV2|TRBD1|NA|TRBJ2-3
TGTGCCAGCAGGGAATTACCGGGACAGGGTATTTTGGGAGATACGCAGTATTTT
CASRELPGQGILGDTQYF
>TRBV4-1|NA|NA|TRBJ2-2
TGCGCCAGCAGCCAAGCTTGGTCCGGGGAGCTGTTTTTT
CASSQAWSGELFF
>TRBV6-4|NA|NA|TRBJ2-3
TGTGCCAGCAGTGCCGGGACCACAGATACGCAGTATTTT
CASSAGTTDTQYF
>TRBV7-8|NA|NA|TRBJ2-7
TGTGCCAGCAGCCCGCGCGGTTCAGGGTGGGTCGAGCAGTACTTC
CASSPRGSGWVEQYF
>TRBV28|NA|few|TRBJ1-1
TGTGCCAGCAGTTTTTACAACAGTATGCTACGGCCGATGAACACTGAAGCTTTCTTT
CASSFYNSMLRPMNTEAFF
>TRBV2|NA|NA|TRBJ2-1
TGTGCCAGCAGCTCAGGGGAGAGCTCCTACAATGAGCAGTTCTTC
CASSSGESSYNEQFF
>TRBV7-9|NA|once|TRBJ1-1
TGTGCCAGCAGCTTGGAGGGTATCGCTTTCTTT
CASSLEGIAFF
>TRBV19|TRBD1|NA|TRBJ2-7
TGTGCCAGTAGTAGACAGGGCCCCTCCTACGAGCAGTACTTC
CASSRQGPSYEQYF
>TRBV5-1|TRBD2|NA|TRBJ2-1
TGCGCCAGCAGCTTCATGGGACTAGCGGTCTACAATGAGCAGTTCTTC
CASSFMGLAVYNEQFF
>TRBV27|TRBD1|NA|TRBJ2-7
TGTGCCAGCAGTCAGAGGACAGGGGACTACGAGCAGTACTTC
CASSQRTGDYEQYF
>TRBV7-2|TRBD2|NA|TRBJ2-7
TGTGCCAGCGAAGGCGGGAGCTCCTACGAGCAGTACTTC
CASEGGSSYEQYF
>TRBV11-2|TRBD2|NA|TRBJ2-7
TGTGCCAGCAGCTTAGAGGTAGCGGGAAGCTCCTACGAGCAGTACTTC
CASSLEVAGSSYEQYF
>TRBV28|TRBD1|NA|TRBJ1-2
TGTGCCAGCAGTTTACCGGGACAGGGGGAGCTAGGCTATGGCTACACCTTC
CASSLPGQGELGYGYTF
>TRBV25-1|TRBD2|NA|TRBJ2-7
TGTGCCAGCAGGTTAGCGGGGGGCTACGAGCAGTACTTC
CASRLAGGYEQYF
>TRBV7-3|NA|many|TRBJ2-4
TGTGCCAAAGAGCGGTTAGCCAAAAACATTCAGTACTTC
CAKERLAKNIQYF
>TRBV7-9|NA|once|TRBJ2-2
TGTGCCAGCAGCTCCGGGGGCGCGGGGACCTTCGGGGAGCTGTTTTTT
CASSSGGAGTFGELFF
>TRBV29-1|NA|NA|TRBJ2-1
TGCAGCGTTGCGGGGAGGAATGAGCAGTTCTTC
CSVAGRNEQFF
>TRBV5-4|NA|NA|TRBJ2-7
TGTGCCAGCAGCTTGGACTCAGGGTCCTACGAGCAGTACTTC
CASSLDSGSYEQYF